This is a list of T cell receptor beta chains from one sample in a study of T cell repertoires in cytomegalovirus infection. TCRdb passed the reads through MiXCR, listing each CDR3 protein once. Among 90,000 to 130,000 distinct CDR3 sequences listed, about a tenth were seen once. No cognate antigen is known for these TCRs. Sequencing was performed on PBMCs, sequenced either directly or after in vitro stimulation (not recorded which). These receptors were taken from a human donor in good health (CMV status not recorded). Some clones in this sample may be carry-over from other donors' samples. CDR3s include the opening cysteine and the closing phenylalanine or tryptophan. Each record gives: V gene, J gene, CDR3 protein.

>TRBV4-3|TRBJ2-1
CASSQGQGVYNEQFF
>TRBV12-3/TRBV12-4|TRBJ2-5
CASSLEGHRPRETQYF
>TRBV11-3|TRBJ2-1
CASSSGYEQFF
>TRBV19|TRBJ1-1
CASIPRAGRRMNTEAFF
>TRBV5-6|TRBJ1-2
CASDRSSLYGYTF
>TRBV6-1|TRBJ1-5
CASSESGGAHQPQHF
>TRBV7-9|TRBJ2-7
CASSPPVETSYEQYF
>TRBV11-2|TRBJ2-2
CASSGASGRGWPGELFF
>TRBV30|TRBJ1-1
CAWSVGGSGMNTEAFF
>TRBV7-6|TRBJ2-1
CASSPSDLSSYNEQFF
>TRBV20-1|TRBJ2-1
CSAELREKSYNEQFF
>TRBV20-1|TRBJ2-1
CSASPSSGSSYNEQFF
>TRBV7-6|TRBJ2-1
CASSLLGSGRYNEQFF
>TRBV7-9|TRBJ2-1
CASSLARLAGDEQFF
>TRBV2|TRBJ1-1
CASKWGSTEAFF
>TRBV5-4|TRBJ2-3
CASSSSERLSDTQYF
>TRBV29-1|TRBJ1-4
CSAWSGSTNEKLFF
>TRBV12-3/TRBV12-4|TRBJ1-1
CASRGRREAFF
>TRBV6-1|TRBJ1-5
CASSVVGQPQHF